A selection of T cell receptor beta chains follows, all from one sample in a study of blood T cell repertoires in COVID-19. The method was immunoSEQ multiplex PCR; TCRdb's version includes in-frame clones alone and lacks a portion of them. The sample contains more than 80,000 clones, around 80% of which appear only once. Material for sequencing was peripheral blood. The receptors were gathered from a woman of 80 years or more with active or convalescent COVID-19. The CDR3 runs from the conserved cysteine through the conserved F or W. The D gene is left open where the match is weak. The size entry is marked missing in some rows and otherwise reads once, few, many or a size class.

once	-	TRBV24-1	CATSARDGGNYGYTF
-	-	TRBV12-3/TRBV12-4	CASSLSGANVLTF
-	TRBD1	TRBV19	CASSNPDRGYNYEQYF
-	TRBD2	TRBV10-3	CAISEAVSGASYQYF
-	-	TRBV6-5	CASRFGDTEAFF
-	TRBD2	TRBV9	CASSPRSGSGGADTQYF
-	TRBD1	TRBV11-2	CASSLDLGQAEILYNEQFF
few	-	TRBV5-1	CASSPSGGGGTDTQYF
-	-	TRBV5-6	CASSFRTAIYEQYF
few	-	TRBV4-2	CASSLCEATGGLNTDTQYF
-	TRBD1	TRBV5-6	CASSYNSGTGGTDTQYF
once	-	TRBV2	CASSPVLGGEKLFF
-	TRBD2	TRBV7-2	CASSFSGGPGTQYF
-	TRBD1	TRBV7-9	CASSLGTGYYGYTF
-	-	TRBV16	CASSQSRGIDEQFF
-	TRBD1	TRBV28	CASSAQGATNEKLFF
-	TRBD1	TRBV18	CASSEGQGNTEAFF
-	TRBD1	TRBV28	CASRSSPGQGPHIGYTF
-	TRBD1	TRBV19	CASSKTGSWENTEAFF
-	-	TRBV18	CASSPGLGNEQYF
-	-	TRBV7-9	CASSLAVGQGNQPQHF
-	TRBD1	TRBV3-1/TRBV3-2	CASSQFNPKTGGDGYTF
-	-	TRBV27	CASSTQDKNTEAFF
-	-	TRBV28	CASSAPGGGQPQHF
-	-	TRBV4-1	CASSQEAGHYGYTF
once	-	TRBV19	CASSMLAGNTEAFF
-	TRBD2	TRBV27	CASSSGLAGLYEQYF
-	TRBD2	TRBV4-3	CASSQERRGGSGREQFF
-	-	TRBV19	CASSSREADTQYF